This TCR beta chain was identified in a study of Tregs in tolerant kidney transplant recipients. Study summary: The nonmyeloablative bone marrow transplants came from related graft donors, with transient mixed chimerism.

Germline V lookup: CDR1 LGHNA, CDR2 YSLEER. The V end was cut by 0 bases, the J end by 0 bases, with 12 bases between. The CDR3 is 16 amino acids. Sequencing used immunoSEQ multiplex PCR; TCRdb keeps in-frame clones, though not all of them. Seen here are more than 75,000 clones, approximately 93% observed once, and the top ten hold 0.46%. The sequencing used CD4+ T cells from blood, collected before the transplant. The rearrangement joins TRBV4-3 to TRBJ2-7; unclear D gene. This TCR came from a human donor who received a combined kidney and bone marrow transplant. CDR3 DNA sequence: TGCGCCAGCAGCCAAGATTATGATAGCCTCTCCTACGAGCAGTACTTC. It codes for CASSQDYDSLSYEQYF.